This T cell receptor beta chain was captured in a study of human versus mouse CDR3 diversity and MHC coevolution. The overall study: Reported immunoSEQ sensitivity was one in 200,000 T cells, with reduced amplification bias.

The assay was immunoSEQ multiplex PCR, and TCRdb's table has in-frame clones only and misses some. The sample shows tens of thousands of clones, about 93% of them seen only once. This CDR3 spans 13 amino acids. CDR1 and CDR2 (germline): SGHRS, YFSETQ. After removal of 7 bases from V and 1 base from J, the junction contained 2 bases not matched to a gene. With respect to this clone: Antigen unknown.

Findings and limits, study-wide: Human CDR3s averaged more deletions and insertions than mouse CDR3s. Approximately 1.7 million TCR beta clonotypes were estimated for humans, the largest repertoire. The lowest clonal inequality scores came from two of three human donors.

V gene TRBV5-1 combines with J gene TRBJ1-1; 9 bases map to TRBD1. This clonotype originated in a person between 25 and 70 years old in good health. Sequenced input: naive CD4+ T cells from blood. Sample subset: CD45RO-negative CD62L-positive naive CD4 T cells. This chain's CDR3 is CASGQGWNTEAFF. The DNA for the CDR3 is TGCGCCAGCGGACAGGGGTGGAACACTGAAGCTTTCTTT.